This T cell receptor (beta chain) was recovered during a study of blood T cells in healthy people across ages. The draw of peripheral blood yielded ten milliliters from each donor. No fewer than 6 million PBMCs went into each sample. In regard to this clonotype: At one end, the junction sequence differs from germline, possibly due to a read error.

Sample-barcoded 5' priming and a J-beta primer mix drove a second PCR of about 6 to 12 cycles. A 12-random-nucleotide template-switch adaptor tagged each cDNA molecule. The yield of each sample was at least 2.5 million CDR3-containing paired-end reads. TCRdb reprocessed the 5' RACE reads via MiXCR and lists one record per CDR3 protein. The table has 1,800,000 or so distinct CDR3 sequences, 39% seen once. This CDR3 is built from 15 residues. CDR1 and CDR2 (germline): SEHNR, FQNEAQ (reference sequence). The origin of this receptor is a human donor in good health. This chain connects TRBV7-9 to TRBJ2-5; D not certain. Input material: blood. The CDR3 here is CAGSARGTMQETQYF. As DNA, the CDR3 is TGTGCCGGCAGCGCACGTGGCACCATGCAAGAGACCCAGTACTTC.